These 10 T cell receptor beta chains came from one sample sequenced in a study of T cell responses to AZD1222 COVID-19 vaccine. TCRdb's copy holds only in-frame clones and misses some; the assay was immunoSEQ multiplex PCR. The table shows 90,000 to 150,000 clones, with less than 90% occurring only once. The sequencing here drew on peripheral blood, taken on day 0 of AZD1222 vaccination. These receptors were obtained from an adult in good health.

The chain links TRBV4-1 to TRBJ1-3; 8 bases line up with TRBD1. This CDR3 comprises 15 residues. After removal of 4 bases from V and 4 bases from J, the junction contained 6 bases not matched to a gene. In germline, CDR1 is MGHRA, CDR2 YSYEKL. The DNA for the CDR3 is TGCGCCAGCAGCCGAACAGGGGGGTGGGGAAACACCATATATTTT. Amino acid sequence: CASSRTGGWGNTIYF.

The V and J genes are TRBV7-6 and TRBJ2-3; D is ambiguous. Germline values: CDR1 SGHVS, CDR2 FNYEAQ. This CDR3 is 14 amino acids long. Deletions cut 5 bases from V and 1 base from J, with 10 bases between. DNA of the CDR3: TGTGCCAGCAGCCCTGAAAGCGGCACAGATACGCAGTATTTT. Amino acids: CASSPESGTDTQYF.

The genes are TRBV19 and TRBJ2-1, with 7 bases that match TRBD1. Looked up from germline, CDR1 is LNHDA and CDR2 is SQIVND (reference sequence). The CDR3 covers 15 residues. J gave up 8 bases and V 7 bases, and 14 bases lay outside the gene matches. The CDR3 spells CASTWSQGRRDEQFF. The CDR3 DNA sequence: TGTGCCAGTACTTGGTCACAGGGGCGAAGGGATGAGCAGTTCTTC.

The chain is built from TRBV7-3 and TRBJ1-2; 11 positions match TRBD1. The CDR3 covers 16 residues. V trimming: 2 bases; J trimming: 7 bases; junction bases outside the gene matches: 9. Germline V gene data show CDR1 as SGHTA and CDR2 as FQGTGA. The CDR3 sequence: CASSLSGQGAAFGYTF. The CDR3 coding sequence is TGTGCCAGCAGCTTATCCGGACAGGGGGCAGCATTTGGCTACACCTTC.

The rearrangement links TRBV29-1 to TRBJ2-4; D may correspond to TRBD1 or TRBD2 (6 bases each). The V end was cut by 3 bases, the J end by 8 bases, with 14 bases between. Germline CDR1 and CDR2: SQVTM and ANQGSEA. The CDR3 contains 13 residues. CDR3 DNA: TGCAGCGTTGACGGGGGCGGGTTGGACATTCAGTACTTC. As protein: CSVDGGGLDIQYF.

Only a few counts were recorded for this clone. The CDR3 DNA reads as TGTGCCAGCAGGGGGTACGATGAGCAGTTCTTC. Translating it yields CASRGYDEQFF. J is TRBJ2-1 and V is TRBV2; no clear D gene. Trimming stripped 6 bases from V and 8 bases from J, with 8 bases between. The V gene's germline CDR1 is SNHLY and CDR2 FYNNEI. The CDR3 has 11 amino acids.

The count of this clone is one. A much bigger clone sits one base away, suggesting this may be a read error. The V and J genes are TRBV5-6 and TRBJ1-6; D possibly corresponds to TRBD1 (6 bases). Trimming took off 0 bases at V and 7 bases at J, with 11 bases between the two ends. The V gene's germline CDR1 is SGHDT and CDR2 YYEEEE. The CDR3 is 15 residues long. The chain's CDR3 is CASSLGAGVNSPLHF. Written as DNA, the CDR3 is TGTGCCAGCAGCTTGGGGGCAGGGGTCAATTCACCCCTCCACTTT. The whole variable domain, filled in from reference TRBV5-6 and TRBJ1-6, reads DAGVTQSPTHLIKTRGQQVTLRCSPKSGHDTVSWYQQALGQGPQFIFQYYEEEERQRGNFPDRFSGHQFPNYSSELNVNALLLGDSALYLCASSLGAGVNSPLHFGNGTRLTVT.

V and J are TRBV5-4 and TRBJ1-5, with D tentatively TRBD1 (6 bases). Germline values: CDR1 SGHNT, CDR2 YYREEE (reference sequence). The CDR3 runs 13 residues. With 0 bases removed from V and 5 bases from J, the gap between germline ends came to 6 bases. CDR3 nucleotide sequence: TGTGCCAGCAGCTTGGACAGGGATCAGCCCCAGCATTTT. This sequence encodes CASSLDRDQPQHF.

The genes are TRBV30 and TRBJ2-1, with a possible D match to TRBD2 (6 bases). The CDR3 sequence is 14 residues long. In germline, CDR1 is GTSNPN, CDR2 SVGIG (reference sequence). Trimming shortened V by 0 bases and J by 4 bases, and 10 bases separated the two germline ends. The CDR3 is CAWSVGGRYNEQFF. DNA of the CDR3: TGTGCCTGGAGTGTCGGAGGGAGGTACAATGAGCAGTTCTTC.

J is TRBJ2-3 and V is TRBV5-4; tentatively, D is TRBD2 (5 bases). The V gene's germline CDR1 is SGHNT and CDR2 YYREEE (reference sequence). V shed 0 bases and J shed 0 bases, with 5 bases lying between them. The CDR3 consists of 14 residues. The CDR3 here is CASSLASSTDTQYF. For the CDR3, the DNA is TGTGCCAGCAGCTTGGCTAGCAGCACAGATACGCAGTATTTT.